A single sample is the source of the 11 T cell receptor beta chains below, sequenced in a study of a mutant IDH1 vaccine in newly diagnosed glioma. Sample time point: week 11, during vaccination. Each vaccine dose was 300 ug of mutant IDH1 20-mer peptide, with topical imiquimod. Libraries were prepared by immunoSEQ multiplex PCR; TCRdb keeps only in-frame clonotypes and omits some of them. The profile shows 100,000 to 120,000 clones, almost 90% of them singletons. These receptors lack a known antigen. The sequenced sample was PBMCs, obtained from a glioma patient whose treatment included an IDH1 peptide vaccine. These receptor sequences come from a woman aged 45-59 years with glioma.

The rearrangement uses TRBV5-1 and TRBJ2-7, with 8 bases that match TRBD1. The V gene's germline CDR1 is SGHRS and CDR2 YFSETQ. The junction had 8 bases not matched to a gene; V was cut back by 0 bases and J by 6 bases. This CDR3 spans 15 amino acids. Here the CDR3 reads CASSLDQGALVEQYF. CDR3 nucleotide sequence: TGCGCCAGCAGCTTGGACCAGGGGGCCTTGGTCGAGCAGTACTTC.

In its sample, this clone was seen once. The chain has TRBV27 and TRBJ2-7; D remains unclear. Germline values: CDR1 MNHEY, CDR2 SMNVEV (reference sequence). Trimming removed 5 bases from V and 6 bases from J, with 14 bases in between. This CDR3 has 13 residues. CDR3 loop: CASSPRTVSEQYF. In DNA form, the CDR3 reads TGTGCCAGCAGTCCCAGGACGGTTTCCGAGCAGTACTTC.

The CDR3 nucleotides are TGTGCCAGCAGCCTCGACAAGAGCTCCTATAATTCACCCCTCCACTTT. Protein: CASSLDKSSYNSPLHF. J is TRBJ1-6 and V is TRBV5-8; D gene uncertain. Trimming took off 4 bases at V and 0 bases at J, with 11 bases between the two ends. The length of the CDR3 is 16 residues. Germline assignment: CDR1 SGHTS and CDR2 YDEGEE.

The chain is built from TRBV27 and TRBJ2-7, with D possibly TRBD2 on 6 matching bases. CDR1 and CDR2 from the germline V gene are MNHEY and SMNVEV (reference sequence). Trimming removed 5 bases at V and 2 bases at J, with 16 bases between. This CDR3 comprises 15 residues. CDR3 sequence (DNA): TGTGCCAGCAGTCCCTCGGCGGGACGCACCTACGAGCAGTACTTC. Amino acids: CASSPSAGRTYEQYF.

V and J are TRBV19 and TRBJ2-7, with TRBD2 as a possible D gene (5 bases). V was cut by 3 bases and J by 5 bases, with 8 bases left in between. This CDR3 has 12 residues. In germline, CDR1 is LNHDA, CDR2 SQIVND (reference sequence). This CDR3 is CASSIRRDEQYF. Here the CDR3 DNA reads TGTGCCAGTAGTATCAGGCGGGACGAGCAGTACTTC. Full variable domain (rest looked up from reference TRBV19 and TRBJ2-7): DGGITQSPKYLFRKEGQNVTLSCEQNLNHDAMYWYRQDPGQGLRLIYYSQIVNDFQKGDIAEGYSVSREKKESFPLTVTSAQKNPTAFYLCASSIRRDEQYFGPGTRLTVT.

The gene calls are TRBV15 and TRBJ2-6; TRBD1 is a possible D gene (5 bases). The germline V gene encodes CDR1 LNHNV and CDR2 YYDKDF (reference sequence). This CDR3 is built from 17 residues. V dropped 2 bases and J dropped 3 bases, with 14 bases sitting between them. The CDR3 DNA is TGTGCCACCAGCAGACCAGACAGCCTCGGTGGGGCCAACGTCCTGACTTTC. Translation: CATSRPDSLGGANVLTF.

The rearrangement joins TRBV28 to TRBJ2-5; 7 bases agree with TRBD1. V was clipped by 4 bases and J by 3 bases; unmatched bases: 8. The germline V gene has CDR1 MDHEN and CDR2 SYDVKM. The CDR3 runs to 15 residues. CDR3 nucleotides: TGTGCCAGCAGTTCTACAGGGGTAGGGAAAGAGACCCAGTACTTC. Its translation is CASSSTGVGKETQYF.

V and J are TRBV5-1 and TRBJ2-3; 9 bases align to TRBD2. The CDR3 totals 15 residues. The V and J ends lost 4 bases and 2 bases, in that order; junction bases with no gene match: 5. Per germline, CDR1 SGHRS and CDR2 YFSETQ. The CDR3, as DNA: TGCGCCAGCAGCGGCTGGACTAGCGACACAGATACGCAGTATTTT. Protein: CASSGWTSDTDTQYF.

V and J are TRBV30 and TRBJ2-1, with D possibly being TRBD2 (6 bases). V gave up 5 bases and J gave up 4 bases, with 18 bases separating them. Germline V lookup: CDR1 GTSNPN, CDR2 SVGIG (reference sequence). The CDR3 has 15 amino acids. CDR3 protein: CAWGGWSGTYNEQFF. The CDR3 bases are TGTGCCTGGGGAGGGTGGAGCGGAACTTACAATGAGCAGTTCTTC.

The CDR3 is CASSPTGNQPQHF. In DNA, the CDR3 is TGTGCCAGCTCACCGACAGGGAATCAGCCCCAGCATTTT. This chain uses TRBV18 with TRBJ1-5; 7 positions match TRBD1. From germline, CDR1 is KGHSH and CDR2 LQKENI. The CDR3 sequence is 13 residues long. Trimming took 3 bases from V and 4 from J; bases not matched to a gene: 0.

The chain is built from TRBV5-6 and TRBJ1-1; 7 bases are shared with TRBD1. After removal of 5 bases from V and 4 bases from J, the junction contained 11 bases not matched to a gene. CDR3 length: 15 residues. Germline CDR1 reads SGHDT; CDR2 reads YYEEEE. The CDR3 DNA reads as TGTGCCAGCAGGCTATACTCGACAGGGTCCACTGAAGCTTTCTTT. As protein: CASRLYSTGSTEAFF.